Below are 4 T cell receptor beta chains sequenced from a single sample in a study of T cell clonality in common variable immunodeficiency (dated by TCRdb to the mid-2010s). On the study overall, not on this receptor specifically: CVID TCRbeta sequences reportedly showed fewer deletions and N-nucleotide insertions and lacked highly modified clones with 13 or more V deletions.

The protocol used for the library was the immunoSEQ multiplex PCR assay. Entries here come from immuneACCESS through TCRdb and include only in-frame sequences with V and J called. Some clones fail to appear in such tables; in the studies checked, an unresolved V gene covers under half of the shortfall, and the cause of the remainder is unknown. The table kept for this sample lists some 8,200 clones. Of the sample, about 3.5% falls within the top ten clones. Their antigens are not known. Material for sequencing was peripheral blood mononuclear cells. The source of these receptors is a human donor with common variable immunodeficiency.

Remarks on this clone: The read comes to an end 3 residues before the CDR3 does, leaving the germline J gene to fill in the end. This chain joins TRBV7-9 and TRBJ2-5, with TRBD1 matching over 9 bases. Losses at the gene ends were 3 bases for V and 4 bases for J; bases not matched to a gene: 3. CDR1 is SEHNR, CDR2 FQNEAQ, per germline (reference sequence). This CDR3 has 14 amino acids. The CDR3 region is CASSLSDRGETQYF. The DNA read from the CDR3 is TGTGCCAGCAGCTTGTCGGACAGGGGAGAGACC.

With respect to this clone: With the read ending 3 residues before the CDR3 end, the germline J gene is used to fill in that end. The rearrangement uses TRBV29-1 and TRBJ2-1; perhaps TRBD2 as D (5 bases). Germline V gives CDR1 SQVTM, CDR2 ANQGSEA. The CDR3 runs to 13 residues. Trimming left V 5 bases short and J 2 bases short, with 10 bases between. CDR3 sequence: CSVRGSTYNEQFF. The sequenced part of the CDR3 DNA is TGCAGCGTTCGAGGGTCCACCTACAATGAG.

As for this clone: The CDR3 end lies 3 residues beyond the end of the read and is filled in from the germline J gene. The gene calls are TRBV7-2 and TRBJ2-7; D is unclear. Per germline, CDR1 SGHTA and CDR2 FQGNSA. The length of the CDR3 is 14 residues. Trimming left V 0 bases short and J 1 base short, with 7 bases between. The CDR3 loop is CASSLAPGSYEQYF. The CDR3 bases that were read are TGTGCCAGCAGCTTAGCCCCCGGGTCCTACGAG.

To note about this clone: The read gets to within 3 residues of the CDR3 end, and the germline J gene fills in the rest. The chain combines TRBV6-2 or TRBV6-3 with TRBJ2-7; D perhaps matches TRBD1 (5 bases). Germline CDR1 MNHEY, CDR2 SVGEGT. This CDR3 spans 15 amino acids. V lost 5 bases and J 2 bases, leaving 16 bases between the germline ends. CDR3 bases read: TGTGCCAGCAGTCAGGACATGACTCTTGCCTACGAG. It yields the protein CASSQDMTLAYE. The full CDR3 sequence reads CASSQDMTLAYEQYF.